This T cell receptor (beta chain) was sequenced during a study of human T cells and chemical hapten exposure. The V end lost 2 bases, the J end lost 2 bases, and 13 bases lay between the germline ends. The CDR3 consists of 15 residues. Per germline, CDR1 SQVTM and CDR2 ANQGSEA. Sample time point: patch test 1, 2 weeks after DPC sensitization. Treatment in this sample: therapeutic diphenylcyclopropenone sensitization with weekly scalp DPC. As originally analysed: The median was about 96,000 TCRs per sample, ranging roughly 23,224 to 750,000. TCRdb recomputed calls from the RACE reads with MiXCR, one row per CDR3 protein. These V and J calls derive from TCRdb rather than the authors' analysis. The table records fewer than 200,000 distinct CDR3 sequences, 20% to 25% of them present only once.

Sample: whole blood, taken in connection with sensitization to the hapten diphenylcyclopropenone (DPC). V and J are TRBV29-1 and TRBJ1-5, with D possibly matching TRBD1 (6 bases). The receptor comes from a woman in her forties or fifties with alopecia areata. Some clones in this sample may be carry-over from other donors' samples. Here the CDR3 reads CSVELQGQGNQPQHF. DNA of the CDR3: TGCAGCGTTGAATTGCAGGGGCAAGGCAATCAGCCCCAGCATTTT.